This T cell receptor beta chain is from a study of OX40 agonist ivuxolimab in advanced cancers. Overall study: Patients were treated with intravenous ivuxolimab, dosed at 0.01 to 10 mg/kg and infused every 2 weeks. Treatment received earlier with anti-PD-1, anti-PD-L1 or anti-CTLA-4 agents was allowed, and 40% had some.

V was trimmed by 0 bases and J by 3 bases, leaving 13 bases between them. This CDR3 contains 16 residues. The V gene's germline CDR1 is SGHDN and CDR2 FVKESK. TCRdb's copy holds only in-frame clones and misses some; the assay was immunoSEQ multiplex PCR. The data contain 79,000 or so clones, 91% of them singletons. The chain couples TRBV14 to TRBJ2-3; weak D call: TRBD2 (6 bases). The sample in question was CD4+ or CD8+ T cells sorted from blood, obtained in a trial of the OX40 agonist ivuxolimab. The sequence derives from an adult with an advanced solid tumor such as melanoma, head and neck, liver or kidney cancer. CDR3 in amino acids: CASSQDVTSSTDTQYF. DNA for the CDR3: TGTGCCAGCAGCCAAGATGTAACTAGCAGTACAGATACGCAGTATTTT.